This T cell receptor beta chain was obtained from a study of blood T cell repertoires in COVID-19. For the study at large: Samples representing acute and convalescent COVID-19 were sourced from the United States, Italy and Spain. PBMCs, B-cell-depleted T cells, or T cells were the source of the cDNA or gDNA that made up the material.

Per the authors' pipeline: Estimated nucleated cell counts came from reference gene primer amplification. Clones were read by immunoSEQ multiplex PCR, and TCRdb kept only the in-frame ones, dropping some. V and J calls and clone size are as listed in that table; D and trimming were resolved from the DNA. Here the sample spans approximately 84,000 clones, around three quarters being singletons. With 8 bases clipped from V and 0 bases from J, the junction kept 7 bases outside the gene matches. From germline, CDR1 is KGHSH and CDR2 LQKENI. There are 15 residues in the CDR3. The sequence came from a man aged 45-65 years with active or convalescent COVID-19. The specimen was peripheral blood. V and J are TRBV18 and TRBJ1-1; 9 bases align to TRBD1. The CDR3 sequence is CASARTGAMNTEAFF. CDR3 bases: TGTGCCAGCGCCCGGACAGGGGCCATGAACACTGAAGCTTTCTTT. The variable domain in full, completed from reference TRBV18 and TRBJ1-1, reads NAGVMQNPRHLVRRRGQEARLRCSPMKGHSHVYWYRQLPEEGLKFMVYLQKENIIDESGMPKERFSAEFPKEGPSILRIQQVVRGDSAAYFCASARTGAMNTEAFFGQGTRLTVV.